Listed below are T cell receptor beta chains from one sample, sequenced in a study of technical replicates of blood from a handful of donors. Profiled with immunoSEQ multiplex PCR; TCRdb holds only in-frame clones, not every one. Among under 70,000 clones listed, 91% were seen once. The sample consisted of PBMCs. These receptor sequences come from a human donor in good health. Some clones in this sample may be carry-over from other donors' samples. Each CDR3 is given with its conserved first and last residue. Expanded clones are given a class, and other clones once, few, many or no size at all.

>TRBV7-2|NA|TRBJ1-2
CASSPGQGRIYTF
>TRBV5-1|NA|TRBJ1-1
CASSSQNTEAFF
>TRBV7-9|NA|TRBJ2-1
CASSSGQGIVFF
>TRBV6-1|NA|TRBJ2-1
CASSPGLTNEQFF
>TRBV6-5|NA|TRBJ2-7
CASSDTWKTFEQYF
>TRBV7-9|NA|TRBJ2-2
CASSRAGVWNTGELFF
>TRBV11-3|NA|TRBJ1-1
CASSLDGGEAFF
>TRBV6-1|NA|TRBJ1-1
CASTIGGVDTEAFF
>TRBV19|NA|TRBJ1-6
CASSPEGVSNSPLHF
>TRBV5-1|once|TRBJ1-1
CASSNDVRGRGEAFF